The 13 T cell receptor beta chains below all came from one sample that was sequenced in a study of cytomegalovirus exposure and HLA in healthy donors. The PCR contained 60 Vbeta and 13 Jbeta primers. Using immunoSEQ multiplex PCR, the repertoire was profiled, and TCRdb retains in-frame clones only, with some absent. Listed are 60,000 to 100,000 clones; approximately 4.2% falls within the top ten. Sample: PBMCs. The receptors shown here come from a young man in good health and CMV-seronegative.

The chain has TRBV5-1 and TRBJ2-7; 8 positions agree with TRBD1. Germline V lookup: CDR1 SGHRS, CDR2 YFSETQ. The ends lost 0 bases at V and 6 bases at J; junction bases unmatched: 8. There are 15 residues in the CDR3. The CDR3 nucleotides are TGCGCCAGCAGCTTGGATGGACAGGGACTCTCCGAGCAGTACTTC. It specifies CASSLDGQGLSEQYF. The full variable domain, in which reference TRBV5-1 and TRBJ2-7 provide the parts outside the CDR3, is KAGVTQTPRYLIKTRGQQVTLSCSPISGHRSVSWYQQTPGQGLQFLFEYFSETQRNKGNFPGRFSGRQFSNSRSEMNVSTLELGDSALYLCASSLDGQGLSEQYFGPGTRLTVT.

This chain links TRBV6-5 with TRBJ2-7; a possible D gene is TRBD1 (5 bases). Per the germline V gene, CDR1 is MNHEY and CDR2 is SVGAGI. The CDR3 is 13 residues long. V dropped 8 bases and J dropped 2 bases, with 13 bases sitting between them. DNA for the CDR3: TGTGCCAGCGCCGTCCAGGGCACCTACGAGCAGTACTTC. Translating it yields CASAVQGTYEQYF.

This sequence joins TRBV7-9 and TRBJ1-2; no clear D. Germline V gene lookup returns CDR1 SEHNR and CDR2 FQNEAQ (reference sequence). Between the trimmed V and J ends, which lost 7 bases and 6 bases, there was a span of 9 bases. The length of the CDR3 is 11 residues. The CDR3 bases are TGTGCCAGCAACCGACTAAATGGCTACACCTTC. Amino acid sequence: CASNRLNGYTF.

V is TRBV19 and J is TRBJ1-2; 7 bases fit TRBD1. Trimming took 7 bases from V and 3 from J; bases not matched to a gene: 8. Germline V gene sequence: CDR1 LNHDA, CDR2 SQIVND (reference sequence). The CDR3 is 14 amino acids. CDR3 sequence reads: CASTPTGRDYGYTF. In DNA form, the CDR3 reads TGTGCCAGTACTCCGACAGGGCGAGACTATGGCTACACCTTC.

This chain connects TRBV13 to TRBJ2-2; 7 bases line up with TRBD1. The V gene's germline CDR1 is PRHDT and CDR2 FYEKMQ (reference sequence). V dropped 1 base and J dropped 4; count of bases not matched to a gene: 3. The CDR3 is 15 amino acids. The DNA for the CDR3 is TGTGCCAGCAGCTTAGTCCCAGGGGGCACCGGGGAGCTGTTTTTT. This codes for CASSLVPGGTGELFF.

The V call is TRBV6-6, the J call TRBJ2-5; perhaps TRBD2 as D (7 bases). V was pared by 0 bases and J by 1 base, with 12 bases between. This CDR3 has 16 amino acids. Looked up from germline, CDR1 is MNHNY and CDR2 is SVGAGI (reference sequence). The CDR3 loop is CASSYSRGGAQETQYF. The CDR3 DNA is TGTGCCAGCAGTTACTCTAGGGGGGGGGCCCAAGAGACCCAGTACTTC.

The chain links TRBV18 to TRBJ2-3; D is unresolved. V was clipped by 1 base and J by 5 bases, with 13 bases between them. CDR3 length equals 15 residues. Germline V gene data show CDR1 as KGHSH and CDR2 as LQKENI. The CDR3 here is CASSPRPHTKDTQYF. The CDR3 DNA reads TGTGCCAGCTCACCACGCCCCCACACAAAAGATACGCAGTATTTT.

The chain couples TRBV5-8 to TRBJ2-7, with 10 nucleotides matching TRBD1. V lost 7 bases, J lost 5 bases, and 9 bases stayed unmatched. Germline V gene data show CDR1 as SGHTS and CDR2 as YDEGEE. This CDR3 is built from 14 residues. The DNA for the CDR3 is TGTGCCAGCGCCCGGGACAGGGGAGCAGACGAGCAGTACTTC. Protein product: CASARDRGADEQYF.

The J gene is TRBJ2-7, the V gene TRBV6-1; TRBD1 matches 7 bases. The CDR3 is 14 amino acids. Trimming removed 6 bases from V and 6 bases from J; junction bases left unmatched: 11. Germline V gene sequence: CDR1 MNHNS, CDR2 SASEGT. CDR3 DNA: TGTGCCAGCAGACTCGGGACAGCTTTGGGCGAGCAGTACTTC. It translates to CASRLGTALGEQYF.

The rearrangement links TRBV13 to TRBJ2-3; 12 bases fit TRBD1. This CDR3 is 17 amino acids long. Per germline, CDR1 PRHDT and CDR2 FYEKMQ (reference sequence). V lost 5 bases to trimming and J lost 4 bases; unmatched junction nucleotides: 10. The DNA of the CDR3 is TGTGCCAGCAGCAACCACGGGGGACAGGGGGCGGCAGATACGCAGTATTTT. Translating gives CASSNHGGQGAADTQYF.

The chain has TRBV7-8 and TRBJ2-1, with D unclear. The CDR3 has 15 amino acids. Per the germline V gene, CDR1 is SGHVS and CDR2 is FQNEAQ. Trimming stripped 5 bases from V and 5 bases from J, with 16 bases between. CDR3 sequence (DNA): TGTGCCAGCAGCGTCCGGCTGAGCGACCACAATGAGCAGTTCTTC. This codes for CASSVRLSDHNEQFF.

This rearrangement joins TRBV5-4 to TRBJ2-7, with D unresolved. Trimming cost V 3 bases and J 1 base, with 8 bases left between them. The CDR3 contains 13 residues. Germline V CDR1 and CDR2: SGHNT, YYREEE (reference sequence). CDR3 region: CASSSGSSYEQYF. The CDR3 bases are TGTGCCAGCAGCTCCGGGTCATCCTACGAGCAGTACTTC.

A remark on this clone: The same CDR3 arises from other DNA sequences in this sample as well. The J gene is TRBJ1-2, the V gene TRBV19; D call uncertain. CDR1 and CDR2 (germline): LNHDA, SQIVND (reference sequence). This CDR3 is 12 amino acids long. V dropped 5 bases and J dropped 9 bases, with 13 bases sitting between them. The CDR3 DNA follows: TGTGCCAGTAGTCTGTCGTCAGGTCGCTACACCTTC. This codes for CASSLSSGRYTF.